These T cell receptor beta chains were read from a single sample in a study of blood T cell repertoires in COVID-19. Clones were sequenced by immunoSEQ multiplex PCR, and TCRdb holds only the in-frame ones, with some missing. Of under 150,000 clones listed, about 82% are singletons. Sequenced input: PBMCs or T cells enriched from blood (not recorded which). These TCRs come from a woman between 35 and 50 years old who had recovered from COVID-19. Both conserved end residues are part of each CDR3. The D gene is left open where the match is weak. Size tells how often a clone was seen (once, few, many) or the class of an expanded clone, and some rows leave it out.

cdr3_nt: TGTGCCAGCAGCCAGAGGGGGTCTACAGATACGCAGTATTTT
cdr3_aa: CASSQRGSTDTQYF
j_call: TRBJ2-3
v_call: TRBV11-3
clone_size: .
d_call: .

cdr3_nt: TGTGCCAGCAGCTTAGGGTCAGGGGCGGCGTTTTCCCAGCATTTT
cdr3_aa: CASSLGSGAAFSQHF
j_call: TRBJ1-5
v_call: TRBV11-2
clone_size: .
d_call: .

cdr3_nt: TGTGCCAGCAGTTACTCGACACAGAACCCCTACGAGCAGTACTTC
cdr3_aa: CASSYSTQNPYEQYF
j_call: TRBJ2-7
v_call: TRBV6-5
clone_size: .
d_call: .

cdr3_nt: TGTGCCAGCTCACCACCCCCCGGGACCTACGAGCAGTACTTC
cdr3_aa: CASSPPPGTYEQYF
j_call: TRBJ2-7
v_call: TRBV18
clone_size: .
d_call: .

cdr3_nt: TGTGCCAGCAGCCTAGGGTGGAGGACTGAAGCTTTCTTT
cdr3_aa: CASSLGWRTEAFF
j_call: TRBJ1-1
v_call: TRBV6-5
clone_size: .
d_call: .

cdr3_nt: TGTGCCAGCAGTACCGGACAGAATCTGGCGACTGAAGCTTTCTTT
cdr3_aa: CASSTGQNLATEAFF
j_call: TRBJ1-1
v_call: TRBV25-1
clone_size: .
d_call: .

cdr3_nt: TGTGCCAGCAGCGCTAACGGACTAGTCGGGGAGACCCAGTACTTC
cdr3_aa: CASSANGLVGETQYF
j_call: TRBJ2-5
v_call: TRBV9
clone_size: .
d_call: TRBD2

cdr3_nt: TGCGCCAGCTCTGAGGGGGGGACTGGCCCCTACGAGCAGTACTTC
cdr3_aa: CASSEGGTGPYEQYF
j_call: TRBJ2-7
v_call: TRBV5-1
clone_size: .
d_call: .

cdr3_nt: TGTGCCAGCCAGCGGTCCTACAATGAGCAGTTCTTC
cdr3_aa: CASQRSYNEQFF
j_call: TRBJ2-1
v_call: TRBV7-9
clone_size: .
d_call: .

cdr3_nt: TGTGCCAGTAGTATAGCCCCACAGGGGCGCGGCTACACCTTC
cdr3_aa: CASSIAPQGRGYTF
j_call: TRBJ1-2
v_call: TRBV19
clone_size: .
d_call: TRBD1

cdr3_nt: TGTGCCAGCAGTTCTCCGGGACTAGCGGGCTCCAATGAGCAGTTCTTC
cdr3_aa: CASSSPGLAGSNEQFF
j_call: TRBJ2-1
v_call: TRBV28
clone_size: few
d_call: TRBD2

cdr3_nt: TGTGCCATCAACCAGGGGTATGGCTACACCTTC
cdr3_aa: CAINQGYGYTF
j_call: TRBJ1-2
v_call: TRBV10-3
clone_size: .
d_call: .

cdr3_nt: TGTGCCAGCACCTCGGACAGGATAAACTATAATTCACCCCTCCACTTT
cdr3_aa: CASTSDRINYNSPLHF
j_call: TRBJ1-6
v_call: TRBV2
clone_size: .
d_call: TRBD1

cdr3_nt: TGTGCCAGCAGCTTAGGAGGGACAGAGAAGAACACTGAAGCTTTCTTT
cdr3_aa: CASSLGGTEKNTEAFF
j_call: TRBJ1-1
v_call: TRBV5-4
clone_size: .
d_call: TRBD1

cdr3_nt: TGTGCCAGTCTGGGAGGGCGGAAATACAATGAGCAGTTCTTC
cdr3_aa: CASLGGRKYNEQFF
j_call: TRBJ2-1
v_call: TRBV6-5
clone_size: once
d_call: TRBD2

cdr3_nt: TGTGCCAGCAGTTTAGATGGAGGCAATGAGCAGTTCTTC
cdr3_aa: CASSLDGGNEQFF
j_call: TRBJ2-1
v_call: TRBV27
clone_size: .
d_call: .

cdr3_nt: TGTGCCAGCAGCCTCTCCGGGACTAGACAAGAGACCCAGTACTTC
cdr3_aa: CASSLSGTRQETQYF
j_call: TRBJ2-5
v_call: TRBV11-2
clone_size: .
d_call: TRBD2

cdr3_nt: TGTGCCAGCAGCTTGTATGTGGAGACTAATGAAAAACTGTTTTTT
cdr3_aa: CASSLYVETNEKLFF
j_call: TRBJ1-4
v_call: TRBV5-4
clone_size: .
d_call: .

cdr3_nt: TGTGCCAGCAGCCTTCAGGGGGGCGGGGACTACGAGCAGTACTTC
cdr3_aa: CASSLQGGGDYEQYF
j_call: TRBJ2-7
v_call: TRBV3-1/TRBV3-2
clone_size: .
d_call: .

cdr3_nt: TGTGCCAGCAGCTCTGATAGCGGAGCGGGGGAGACCCAGTACTTC
cdr3_aa: CASSSDSGAGETQYF
j_call: TRBJ2-5
v_call: TRBV5-6
clone_size: .
d_call: TRBD2

cdr3_nt: TGTGCCAGCAGCTTGGGTGAGGGAGTTAACTATGGCTACACCTTC
cdr3_aa: CASSLGEGVNYGYTF
j_call: TRBJ1-2
v_call: TRBV5-6
clone_size: .
d_call: .

cdr3_nt: TGTGCCACCAGCATCTCCGGGAGCAATCAGCCCCAGCATTTT
cdr3_aa: CATSISGSNQPQHF
j_call: TRBJ1-5
v_call: TRBV15
clone_size: .
d_call: .

cdr3_nt: TGTGCCAGCAGCCCCCTCCCTCCTGAGCAGTTCTTC
cdr3_aa: CASSPLPPEQFF
j_call: TRBJ2-1
v_call: TRBV7-9
clone_size: .
d_call: .

cdr3_nt: TGTGCCAGCAGTGAAGGGACACAAAACTATGGCTACACCTTC
cdr3_aa: CASSEGTQNYGYTF
j_call: TRBJ1-2
v_call: TRBV2
clone_size: .
d_call: .

cdr3_nt: TGTGCCAGCAGCCCAGGGGGCTCAATAGCGGGAGGACGGTACGAGCAGTACTTC
cdr3_aa: CASSPGGSIAGGRYEQYF
j_call: TRBJ2-7
v_call: TRBV5-4
clone_size: .
d_call: TRBD2

cdr3_nt: TGTGCCAGCAGCCAGCAAGGGACAGGGGGCTTGGGCTACACCTTC
cdr3_aa: CASSQQGTGGLGYTF
j_call: TRBJ1-2
v_call: TRBV7-6
clone_size: .
d_call: TRBD1

cdr3_nt: TGTGCCAGCCCCCTTCCCGACACCGGGGAGCTGTTTTTT
cdr3_aa: CASPLPDTGELFF
j_call: TRBJ2-2
v_call: TRBV6-5
clone_size: once
d_call: .

cdr3_nt: TGTGCCAGCAGCTTAGGAGGTGGGGAAAAACTGTTTTTT
cdr3_aa: CASSLGGGEKLFF
j_call: TRBJ1-4
v_call: TRBV7-8
clone_size: .
d_call: .

cdr3_nt: TGTGCCAGCAGTACCCGGACAGGGGCCTATGGCTACACCTTC
cdr3_aa: CASSTRTGAYGYTF
j_call: TRBJ1-2
v_call: TRBV6-5
clone_size: .
d_call: TRBD1

cdr3_nt: TGTGCCAGCAGTTACTGGGCGGGGGGGCCTGACAATGAGCAGTTCTTC
cdr3_aa: CASSYWAGGPDNEQFF
j_call: TRBJ2-1
v_call: TRBV6-2/TRBV6-3
clone_size: .
d_call: TRBD2

cdr3_nt: TGTGCCAGCAGCTTAGCGGACGACAGGGAGTACGAGCAGTACTTC
cdr3_aa: CASSLADDREYEQYF
j_call: TRBJ2-7
v_call: TRBV7-6
clone_size: few
d_call: TRBD1

cdr3_nt: TGTGCCAGTAGTATCCCGGGACAGGGGGCGGGGGAGACCCAGTACTTC
cdr3_aa: CASSIPGQGAGETQYF
j_call: TRBJ2-5
v_call: TRBV19
clone_size: .
d_call: TRBD1

cdr3_nt: TGTGCCAGCAGGGACAGGGGGTCCCCTCAAGAGACCCAGTACTTC
cdr3_aa: CASRDRGSPQETQYF
j_call: TRBJ2-5
v_call: TRBV6-4
clone_size: .
d_call: TRBD1

cdr3_nt: TGTGCCAGCAGCCGCACTAGCCCTGCGAACACCGGGGAGCTGTTTTTT
cdr3_aa: CASSRTSPANTGELFF
j_call: TRBJ2-2
v_call: TRBV7-8
clone_size: .
d_call: .

cdr3_nt: TGTGCCAGCAGCTTAGACAACTACGAGCAGTACTTC
cdr3_aa: CASSLDNYEQYF
j_call: TRBJ2-7
v_call: TRBV13
clone_size: .
d_call: .

cdr3_nt: TGTGCCAGCAGCGGGAGGGGAGGGTCTGCTCAGCCCCAGCATTTT
cdr3_aa: CASSGRGGSAQPQHF
j_call: TRBJ1-5
v_call: TRBV5-8
clone_size: .
d_call: .

cdr3_nt: TGTGCCAGCACGGACAGTACTGGCTACACCTTC
cdr3_aa: CASTDSTGYTF
j_call: TRBJ1-2
v_call: TRBV3-1/TRBV3-2
clone_size: .
d_call: .

cdr3_nt: TGTGCCTGGAGTCTGGACAGGATCGGTCAGCCCCAGCATTTT
cdr3_aa: CAWSLDRIGQPQHF
j_call: TRBJ1-5
v_call: TRBV30
clone_size: .
d_call: TRBD1

cdr3_nt: TGTGCCAGCATGATACAGGGGACGGGAAACACCATATATTTT
cdr3_aa: CASMIQGTGNTIYF
j_call: TRBJ1-3
v_call: TRBV2
clone_size: .
d_call: TRBD1

cdr3_nt: TGTGCCAGCAGCTTGGCCGGCGGGGGCAGCTCCTACGAGCAGTACTTC
cdr3_aa: CASSLAGGGSSYEQYF
j_call: TRBJ2-7
v_call: TRBV5-4
clone_size: .
d_call: .

cdr3_nt: TGTGCCAGCGGGAGGGGGGTGAACACCGGGGAGCTGTTTTTT
cdr3_aa: CASGRGVNTGELFF
j_call: TRBJ2-2
v_call: TRBV7-7
clone_size: .
d_call: .

cdr3_nt: TGTGCCAGCAGTGTCGGTCTCGAGCAGTACTTC
cdr3_aa: CASSVGLEQYF
j_call: TRBJ2-7
v_call: TRBV25-1
clone_size: .
d_call: .

cdr3_nt: TGTGCTACCTCAGCGGAGGGCAAAATCGGTCAGCCCCAGCATTTT
cdr3_aa: CATSAEGKIGQPQHF
j_call: TRBJ1-5
v_call: TRBV2
clone_size: .
d_call: .

cdr3_nt: TGCGCCAGCAGCTTTAGGGGGCTCCGGGAGAACACTGAAGCTTTCTTT
cdr3_aa: CASSFRGLRENTEAFF
j_call: TRBJ1-1
v_call: TRBV5-1
clone_size: once
d_call: TRBD1

cdr3_nt: TGCAGCGCTGGGGGACAGGGGGAAAACACTGAAGCTTTCTTT
cdr3_aa: CSAGGQGENTEAFF
j_call: TRBJ1-1
v_call: TRBV29-1
clone_size: .
d_call: TRBD1

cdr3_nt: TGTGCCAGCAGCCAACGACCGGGAGACAACTATGGCTACACCTTC
cdr3_aa: CASSQRPGDNYGYTF
j_call: TRBJ1-2
v_call: TRBV11-2
clone_size: .
d_call: .